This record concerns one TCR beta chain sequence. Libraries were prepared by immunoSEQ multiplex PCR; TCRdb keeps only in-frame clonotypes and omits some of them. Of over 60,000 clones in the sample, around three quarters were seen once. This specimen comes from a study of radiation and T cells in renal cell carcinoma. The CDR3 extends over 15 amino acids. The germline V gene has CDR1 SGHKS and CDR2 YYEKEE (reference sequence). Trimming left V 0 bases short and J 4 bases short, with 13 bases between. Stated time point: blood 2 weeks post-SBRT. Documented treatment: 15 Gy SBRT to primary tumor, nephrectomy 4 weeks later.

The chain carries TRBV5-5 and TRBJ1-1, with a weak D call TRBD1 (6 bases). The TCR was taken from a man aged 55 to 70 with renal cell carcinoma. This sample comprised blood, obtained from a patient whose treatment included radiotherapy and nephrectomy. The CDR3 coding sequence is TGTGCCAGCAGCTTGGACCCTGGACAGACCACTGAAGCTTTCTTT. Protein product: CASSLDPGQTTEAFF.